This T cell receptor beta chain came from a study of T cells expressing NK-cell markers. Study-level points and caveats: As a fraction of CD8+ T cells, dominant NKG2C+ clonotypes reached roughly 1.0-7.0% in six donors. A few donors' CD3+CD56-NKG2C+ cells were dominated by the same clonotypes.

The V gene's germline CDR1 is GTSNPN and CDR2 SVGIG (reference sequence). This CDR3 comprises 13 residues. Comments on this clonotype: The antigen is not known.

UMIs were included in TCR beta cDNA generated by 5'RACE template switching. Reprocessing the 5' RACE reads, TCRdb reports a single entry for every CDR3 protein and omits DNA. This sample's clone table lists roughly 150,000 distinct CDR3 sequences. The sequenced sample was blood T cells: a sorted CD56 or NKG2C T cell subset, CD4+ or CD8+ T cells, or bulk PBMC T cells (not recorded which). This sequence was found in a woman between 18 and 75 years old in good health. The rearrangement links TRBV30 to TRBJ2-3; TCRdb's D gene call, TRBD1, goes unchecked for lack of DNA. CDR3 loop: CAWGGAGRDTQYF.